These 9 T cell receptor beta chains originate from one sample sequenced in a study of T cell responses to AZD1222 COVID-19 vaccine. Only in-frame clones appear in the TCRdb table, and some are missing; sequencing was by immunoSEQ multiplex PCR. The table has roughly 160,000 clones, approximately 91% seen once. Material: peripheral blood, obtained on day 0 of AZD1222 vaccination. Every receptor here comes from an adult in good health.

The chain combines TRBV5-1 with TRBJ2-3; TRBD2 matches at 13 bases. From germline, CDR1 is SGHRS and CDR2 YFSETQ. CDR3 size: 16 residues. The V segment lost 4 bases and the J segment 2 bases; nucleotides outside the gene matches: 4. CDR3: CASSPGTSGATDTQYF. The CDR3 coding sequence is TGCGCCAGCAGCCCCGGGACTAGCGGGGCCACAGATACGCAGTATTTT.

The V gene is TRBV6-5, the J gene TRBJ1-2; TRBD1 is a possible D gene (5 bases). CDR1 is MNHEY, CDR2 SVGAGI, per germline. This CDR3 has 16 residues. The V end was cut by 2 bases, the J end by 4 bases, with 17 bases between. CDR3 sequence: CASSYDGRWGIYGYTF. The CDR3 nucleotides read TGTGCCAGCAGTTACGACGGGCGGTGGGGGATCTATGGCTACACCTTC.

CDR3 protein: CASSQVSGANVLTF. CDR3 DNA: TGTGCCAGCAGTCAAGTCTCTGGGGCCAACGTCCTGACTTTC. The V call is TRBV7-9, the J call TRBJ2-6; D uncertain. Trimming stripped 6 bases from V and 0 bases from J, with 6 bases between. Germline V gene sequence: CDR1 SEHNR, CDR2 FQNEAQ (reference sequence). The CDR3 consists of 14 residues.

The CDR3 region has the DNA TGTGCCAGCAGGGGCACAGGGGCCCTTACCGGGGAGCTGTTTTTT. This encodes CASRGTGALTGELFF. The chain employs TRBV7-2 and TRBJ2-2, with 7 bases aligning to TRBD1. The ends lost 6 bases at V and 5 bases at J; junction bases unmatched: 9. There are 15 residues in the CDR3. Per germline, CDR1 SGHTA and CDR2 FQGNSA.

J is TRBJ2-1 and V is TRBV9, with D possibly being TRBD1 or TRBD2 (5 bases each). The V and J ends lost 1 base and 7 bases respectively, with 9 bases between them. The germline V gene has CDR1 SGDLS and CDR2 YYNGEE. The CDR3 has 13 residues. The CDR3 DNA sequence: TGTGCCAGCAGCGTACTGGGGGAGAATGAGCAGTTCTTC. It translates to CASSVLGENEQFF. The full variable domain, with the rest looked up from reference TRBV9 and TRBJ2-1, is DSGVTQTPKHLITATGQRVTLRCSPRSGDLSVYWYQQSLDQGLQFLIQYYNGEERAKGNILERFSAQQFPDLHSELNLSSLELGDSALYFCASSVLGENEQFFGPGTRLTVL.

The rearrangement uses TRBV7-2 and TRBJ2-3; tentatively, D is TRBD1 or TRBD2 (5 bases each). Per germline, CDR1 SGHTA and CDR2 FQGNSA. V was shortened by 4 bases and J by 0 bases, with 8 bases between the two germline ends. This CDR3 has 14 residues. CDR3 sequence reads: CASSSGGSTDTQYF. As DNA, the CDR3 is TGTGCCAGCAGCTCTGGGGGTAGCACAGATACGCAGTATTTT.

The V gene is TRBV28, the J gene TRBJ2-7; weak D call: TRBD1 (6 bases). V was shortened by 1 base and J by 3 bases, with 13 bases between the two germline ends. The CDR3 runs to 15 residues. CDR1 and CDR2 from the germline V gene are MDHEN and SYDVKM. CDR3 residues: CASSLSRPTGYEQYF. CDR3 coding DNA: TGTGCCAGCAGTTTATCCCGCCCGACAGGCTACGAGCAGTACTTC. Full variable domain (remainder filled in from reference TRBV28 and TRBJ2-7): DVKVTQSSRYLVKRTGEKVFLECVQDMDHENMFWYRQDPGLGLRLIYFSYDVKMKEKGDIPEGYSVSREKKERFSLILESASTNQTSMYLCASSLSRPTGYEQYFGPGTRLTVT.

V is TRBV2 and J is TRBJ1-2, with TRBD1 identical over 8 bases. Germline CDR1 reads SNHLY; CDR2 reads FYNNEI. This CDR3 contains 14 residues. V lost 5 bases and J lost 6; bases outside the gene matches: 8. The CDR3 region is CASSPDRASNGYTF. The CDR3 nucleotides are TGTGCCAGCAGTCCGGACAGGGCTAGCAATGGCTACACCTTC.

Worth noting for this clone: One junction end disagrees with the germline gene, perhaps due to a read error. The rearrangement joins TRBV6-5 to TRBJ2-5, with a possible D match to TRBD1 (6 bases). This CDR3 spans 13 amino acids. Germline CDR1 reads MNHEY; CDR2 reads SVGAGI. The CDR3 reads CASIYRAQETQYF. The CDR3 DNA follows: TGTGCCAGCATTTACAGGGCTCAAGAGACCCAGTACTTC.